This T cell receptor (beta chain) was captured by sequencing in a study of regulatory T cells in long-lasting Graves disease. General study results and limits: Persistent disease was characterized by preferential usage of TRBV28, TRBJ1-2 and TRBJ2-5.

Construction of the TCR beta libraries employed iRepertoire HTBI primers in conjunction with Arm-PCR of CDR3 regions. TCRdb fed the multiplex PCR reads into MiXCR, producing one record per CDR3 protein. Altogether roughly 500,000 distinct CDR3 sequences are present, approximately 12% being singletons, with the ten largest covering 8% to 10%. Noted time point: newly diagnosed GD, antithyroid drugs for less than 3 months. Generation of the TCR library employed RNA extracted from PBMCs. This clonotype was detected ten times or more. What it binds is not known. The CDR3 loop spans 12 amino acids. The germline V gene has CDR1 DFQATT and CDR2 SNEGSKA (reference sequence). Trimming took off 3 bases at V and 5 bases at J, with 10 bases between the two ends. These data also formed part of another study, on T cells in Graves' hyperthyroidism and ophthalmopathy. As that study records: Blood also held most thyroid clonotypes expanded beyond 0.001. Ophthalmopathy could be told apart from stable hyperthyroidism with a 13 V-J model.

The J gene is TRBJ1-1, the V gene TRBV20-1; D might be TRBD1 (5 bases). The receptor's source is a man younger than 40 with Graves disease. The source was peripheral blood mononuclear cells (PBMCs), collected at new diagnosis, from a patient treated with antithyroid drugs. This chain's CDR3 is CSASQGTTEAFF. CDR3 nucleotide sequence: TGCAGTGCTAGTCAGGGAACGACTGAAGCTTTCTTT.